Sequencing of this T cell receptor beta chain was carried out in a study of cytomegalovirus exposure and HLA in healthy donors. Study findings and constraints: Researchers catalogued roughly 150 TCR beta chains as cytomegalovirus-associated. As confirmed in vitro, three CMV-associated chains were specific for CMV antigens. Later, TCR association rates were found to vary by HLA locus, highest for DRB1 and lowest for HLA-C.

Primers: 60 Vbeta forward and 13 Jbeta reverse. Method: immunoSEQ multiplex PCR; TCRdb's copy keeps in-frame clones and lacks some. The table records 100,000 to 140,000 clones, less than 85% of them present only once. V lost 6 bases, J lost 5 bases, and 4 bases lay in between. The germline V gene has CDR1 MDHEN and CDR2 SYDVKM. The CDR3 covers 10 residues. About this clone itself: Its matching antigen is unknown.

The TCR was taken from a man in his late teens or twenties in good health and CMV-seronegative. The V call is TRBV28, the J call TRBJ1-1, with D uncertain. Specimen: PBMCs. In nucleotides, the CDR3 is TGTGCCAGCAGAGCAACTGAAGCTTTCTTT. Its translation is CASRATEAFF.